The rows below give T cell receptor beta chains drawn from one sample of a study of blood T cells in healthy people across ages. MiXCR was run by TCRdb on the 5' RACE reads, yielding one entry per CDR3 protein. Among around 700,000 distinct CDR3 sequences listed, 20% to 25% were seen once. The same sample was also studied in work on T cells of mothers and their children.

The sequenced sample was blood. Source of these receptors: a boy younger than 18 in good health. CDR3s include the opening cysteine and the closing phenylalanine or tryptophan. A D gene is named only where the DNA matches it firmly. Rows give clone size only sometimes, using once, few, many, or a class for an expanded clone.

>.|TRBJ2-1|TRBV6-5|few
TGTGCCAGCAGTTACTCGCGGGGAGGCACCTACAATGAGCAGTTCTTC
CASSYSRGGTYNEQFF
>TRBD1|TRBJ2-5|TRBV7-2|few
TGTGCCAGCAGCCGGACAGGGGGTTTAGAGACCCAGTACTTC
CASSRTGGLETQYF
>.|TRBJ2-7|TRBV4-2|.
TGTGCCAGCAGCCAAGCGACGCCGGTAAACTACGAGCAGTACTTC
CASSQATPVNYEQYF
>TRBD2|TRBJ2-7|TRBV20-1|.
TGCAGTGCTAGAGCGGGACTAAGCTACGAGCAGTACTTC
CSARAGLSYEQYF
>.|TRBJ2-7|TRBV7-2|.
TGTGCCAGCAGCTACACACATGCCTCCTACGAGCAGTACTTC
CASSYTHASYEQYF
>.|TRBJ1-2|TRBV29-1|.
TGCAGCGCTGGACAGTCGGACTATGGCTACACCTTC
CSAGQSDYGYTF
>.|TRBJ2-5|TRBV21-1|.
TGTGCCAGCCGGGACAACATACAAGAGACCCAGTACTTC
CASRDNIQETQYF
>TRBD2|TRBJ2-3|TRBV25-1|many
TGTGCCAGCAGGCGGGGGAGCACAGATACGCAGTATTTT
CASRRGSTDTQYF
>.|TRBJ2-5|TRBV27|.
TGTGCCAGCAGTTTAGCGTTAGTCGGAGGGACCCAGTACTTC
CASSLALVGGTQYF
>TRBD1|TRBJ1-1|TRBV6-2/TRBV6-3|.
TGTGCCAGCAGCCGACAGCAGGGGGGCGTGAACACTGAAGCTTTCTTT
CASSRQQGGVNTEAFF
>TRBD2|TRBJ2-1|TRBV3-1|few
TGTGCCAGCAAGGCTAGCGGGGGGAATGAGCAGTTCTTC
CASKASGGNEQFF
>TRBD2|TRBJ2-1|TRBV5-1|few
TGCGCCAGCAGCTTGAATAGCGGGGCGATCAATGAGCAGTTCTTC
CASSLNSGAINEQFF
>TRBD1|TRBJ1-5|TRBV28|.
TGTGCCAGCTCCTCGGTAGGGGGCTATAGCAATCAGCCCCAGCATTTT
CASSSVGGYSNQPQHF
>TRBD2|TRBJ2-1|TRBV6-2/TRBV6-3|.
TGTGCCAGCAGCATACCACGGGGGGGCCAAGCCAATGAGCAGTTCTTC
CASSIPRGGQANEQFF
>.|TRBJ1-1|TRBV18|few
TGTGCCAGCTCACCCGACCAGAACACTGAAGCTTTCTTT
CASSPDQNTEAFF
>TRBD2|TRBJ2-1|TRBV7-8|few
TGTGCCAGCACCCCGGGACTAGCGGGAGACAATGAGCAGTTCTTC
CASTPGLAGDNEQFF
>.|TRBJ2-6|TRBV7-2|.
TGTGCCAACCAACAGGGATCTGGGGCCAACGTCCTGACTTTC
CANQQGSGANVLTF
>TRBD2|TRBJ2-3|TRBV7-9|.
TGTGCCAGCAGCTCCGGACTAGCGGGGACGACAGATACGCAGTATTTT
CASSSGLAGTTDTQYF
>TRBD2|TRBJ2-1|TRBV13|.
TGTGCCAGCAGCCCCGGACTAGCGGGGGGAACGGCCTACAATGAGCAGTTCTTC
CASSPGLAGGTAYNEQFF
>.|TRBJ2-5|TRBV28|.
TGTGCCAGCAGGACCTTGTGGGGTGGAGAGACCCAGTACTTC
CASRTLWGGETQYF
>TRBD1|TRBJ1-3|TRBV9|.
TGTGCCAGCAGCCCACGGACAGGGGCTTTCTCTGGAAACACCATATATTTT
CASSPRTGAFSGNTIYF
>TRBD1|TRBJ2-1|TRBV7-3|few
TGTGCCAGCAGCCTCCGACCCGACAGGGGGAATAAGGAGGGGGCCTACAATGAGCAGTTCTTC
CASSLRPDRGNKEGAYNEQFF
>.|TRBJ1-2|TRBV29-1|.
TGCAGCGTTGAGTGGAGGGAAATTGGCTACACCTTC
CSVEWREIGYTF
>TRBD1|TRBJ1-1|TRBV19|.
TGTGCCAGTAGTATACAGGGGGAGAACACTGAAGCTTTCTTT
CASSIQGENTEAFF
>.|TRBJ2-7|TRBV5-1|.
TGCGCCAGCAGCTTGGATCCCAGTGGACTTGAGTACGAGCAGTACTTC
CASSLDPSGLEYEQYF
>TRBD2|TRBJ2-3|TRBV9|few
TGTGCCAGCAGCGGAACCGGGACTAGCTCCACAGATACGCAGTATTTT
CASSGTGTSSTDTQYF
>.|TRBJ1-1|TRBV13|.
TGTGCCAGCAGCTTAGAAGCAGAGATGAACACTGAAGCTTTCTTT
CASSLEAEMNTEAFF
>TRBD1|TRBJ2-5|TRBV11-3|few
TGTGCCAGCAGATTCAGGGGGTTCCAAGAGACCCAGTACTTC
CASRFRGFQETQYF
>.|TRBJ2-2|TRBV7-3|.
TGTGCCAGCAGCCAGGCTCCCACCGGGGAGCTGTTTTTT
CASSQAPTGELFF